Included here is one T cell receptor beta chain sequence, with context. What it binds is not known. This entry is derived from a study of shared clonotypes between healthy human individuals. Study in general: Each donor's CD8 memory used one plate, CD8 naive two, each CD4 subset three.

Findings and caveats of the study: Larger estimated richness was generally seen in naive subsets than in memory subsets. Generation of non-shared clonotypes was less probable than generation of clonotypes shared by all four donors.

Terminally differentiated effector memory CD45RA+ cells were left out of the naive CD8 fraction, which was CD45RO-negative and positively selected for CCR7. The CDR3 sequence is 15 residues long. V was clipped by 0 bases and J by 0 bases, with 10 bases between them. Germline assignment: CDR1 SGDLS and CDR2 YYNGEE. Some clones are missing from TCRdb's copy, which holds only in-frame ones; the method was immunoSEQ multiplex PCR. The repertoire holds 800,000 or so clones, with 96% as singletons. V and J are TRBV9 and TRBJ2-7; tentative D call: TRBD2 (5 bases). The origin of this receptor is a man aged 30 to 45 in good health. The specimen sequenced was naive CD8+ T cells sorted from blood. CDR3 sequence: CASSVVAADSYEQYF. The CDR3 coding sequence is TGTGCCAGCAGCGTAGTGGCAGCGGACTCCTACGAGCAGTACTTC.